This is a list of T cell receptor beta chains from one sample in a study of OX40 agonist ivuxolimab in advanced cancers. Using immunoSEQ multiplex PCR, the repertoire was profiled, and TCRdb retains in-frame clones only, with some absent. The sample lists approximately 66,000 clones, around 89% seen once, with around 0.53% in the top ten. This specimen was CD4+ or CD8+ T cells sorted from blood, taken in a trial of the OX40 agonist ivuxolimab. The origin of the receptors is an adult with an advanced solid tumor such as melanoma, head and neck, liver or kidney cancer. Both conserved end residues are part of each CDR3. A D gene is named only where the DNA matches it firmly. Clone size, where shown, is once, few, many, or a class for clones that have expanded.

NA	TRBV27	TRBD2	TRBJ2-1	CASRRTSGATYNEQFF	TGTGCCAGCAGGCGGACTAGCGGGGCAACCTACAATGAGCAGTTCTTC
NA	TRBV7-2	NA	TRBJ1-2	CASSLGRTKTF	TGTGCCAGCAGCTTAGGGCGGACGAAAACCTTC
NA	TRBV14	NA	TRBJ2-7	CASSQGWGRRLTSNYEQYF	TGTGCCAGCAGCCAAGGATGGGGACGGCGGCTAACTAGCAACTACGAGCAGTACTTC
NA	TRBV7-9	TRBD1	TRBJ2-2	CASSEGQGEAGELFF	TGTGCCAGCAGCGAAGGACAGGGCGAGGCCGGGGAGCTGTTTTTT
once	TRBV9	NA	TRBJ1-5	CASSEDSFGNQPQHF	TGTGCCAGCAGTGAGGACAGTTTTGGCAATCAGCCCCAGCATTTT
NA	TRBV2	NA	TRBJ1-1	CASSPEGRDTEAFF	TGTGCCAGCAGTCCTGAGGGTCGGGACACTGAAGCTTTCTTT
NA	TRBV27	TRBD1	TRBJ1-2	CASSLSFPTGHYGYTF	TGTGCCAGCAGTTTATCCTTTCCGACAGGGCACTATGGCTACACCTTC
once	TRBV6-5	NA	TRBJ2-3	CASRLRVFYTDTQYF	TGTGCCAGCCGACTCAGGGTATTTTACACAGATACGCAGTATTTT
NA	TRBV18	TRBD1	TRBJ2-1	CASSPGTGVNNEQFF	TGTGCCAGCTCACCCGGGACAGGGGTAAACAATGAGCAGTTCTTC
once	TRBV27	NA	TRBJ2-2	CASSHTRGNTGELFF	TGTGCCAGCAGCCACACTAGGGGGAACACCGGGGAGCTGTTTTTT
NA	TRBV7-9	NA	TRBJ2-7	CASSLLTSYEQYF	TGTGCCAGCAGCTTATTGACCTCCTACGAGCAGTACTTC
NA	TRBV9	TRBD1	TRBJ1-4	CASSVAGTATNEKLFF	TGTGCCAGCAGCGTAGCGGGGACAGCTACTAATGAAAAACTGTTTTTT
NA	TRBV11-2	NA	TRBJ2-3	CASSPRMTDTQYF	TGTGCCAGCAGCCCACGGATGACAGATACGCAGTATTTT
NA	TRBV5-1	NA	TRBJ2-3	CASSSYDRGDTQYF	TGCGCCAGCAGCTCGTATGACCGCGGCGATACGCAGTATTTT
NA	TRBV6-5	NA	TRBJ2-2	CASTGMNTGELFF	TGTGCCAGCACCGGGATGAACACCGGGGAGCTGTTTTTT
NA	TRBV18	NA	TRBJ1-4	CASSSGLTLGEKLFF	TGTGCCAGCTCGAGTGGACTAACCCTTGGGGAAAAACTGTTTTTT
NA	TRBV7-6	NA	TRBJ2-7	CASSLVGGGGFSYEQYF	TGTGCCAGCAGCTTAGTAGGGGGGGGAGGCTTTTCCTACGAGCAGTACTTC
NA	TRBV7-3	NA	TRBJ2-1	CASSLGRSIYNEQFF	TGTGCCAGCAGCTTAGGACGTTCCATCTACAATGAGCAGTTCTTC
NA	TRBV28	TRBD1	TRBJ1-2	CASSLPPGQGIKWGGYTF	TGTGCCAGCAGCCTCCCACCGGGACAGGGGATAAAGTGGGGCGGCTACACCTTC
NA	TRBV5-5	TRBD1	TRBJ1-2	CASSLGQNNYGYTF	TGTGCCAGCAGCCTGGGACAGAATAACTATGGCTACACCTTC
NA	TRBV10-2	NA	TRBJ1-5	CASSESTSNQPQHF	TGCGCCAGCAGTGAGTCGACTAGCAATCAGCCCCAGCATTTT
NA	TRBV18	TRBD2	TRBJ2-7	CASSPPVGGGPYEQYF	TGTGCCAGCTCACCACCGGTTGGCGGGGGGCCCTACGAGCAGTACTTC